The TCR beta chain described here comes from a study of blood T cell repertoires in COVID-19. Study-level information: Material from acute and convalescent COVID-19 was sourced from the United States, Italy and Spain. PBMCs, B-cell-depleted T cells, or T cells provided the cDNA or gDNA that made up the material.

Original analysis: Counts of nucleated cells, estimated from reference gene primer amplification, were obtained. The method was immunoSEQ multiplex PCR; TCRdb's version includes in-frame clones alone and lacks a portion of them. That table is the source of V, J and clone size, and D and trimming were worked out from the DNA. The table lists about 280,000 clones, approximately 83% of them singletons. Germline V CDR1 and CDR2: SGHTS, YDEGEE. This CDR3 is built from 14 residues. V dropped 4 bases and J dropped 1 base, with 11 bases sitting between them. This sequence joins TRBV5-8 and TRBJ2-5; D perhaps matches TRBD2 (5 bases). Sample: peripheral blood. This TCR came from a woman in her twenties or thirties who had recovered from COVID-19. CDR3 nucleotides: TGTGCCAGCAGCCTCGGACTGACCCAAGAGACCCAGTACTTC. It is translated as CASSLGLTQETQYF.